This T cell receptor (beta chain) came from a study of blood T cell repertoires in COVID-19 (dated by TCRdb to 2020 to 2022). For the study in its entirety: Samples from collaborators originated in the United States, Italy and Spain and spanned both the acute and convalescent phases of COVID-19. The material from the prospective study consisted of cDNA or gDNA derived from T cells, B-cell-depleted T cells, or PBMCs. Subjects who had been exposed to COVID-19, were actively infected with it, or had recovered from it provided the deeply sampled blood TCRbeta repertoires that made up the dataset. The repertoires were released in a freely available public database intended as a resource for research on the immune response to SARS-CoV-2. Samples were obtained from the ongoing ImmuneRACE study (first 160 participants) and from some 1,300 subjects provided by 6 global collaborators. The sample metadata nearly always contained a de-identified subject ID, COVID-19 status, age in years and sex. Where available, HLA class I and class II types were obtained from metadata supplied by the sample provider rather than from assay-based typing. Study-level results and caveats: The amount of clinical and demographic metadata varied by source and participant and was provided uncurated.

Only one count was recorded for this clone. It lacks a known antigen. No quality values exist for individual bases; no much larger clone is one base distant. Trimming takes 5 bases off V and 5 bases off J; junction bases not matched to a gene: 8. The CDR3 holds 15 amino acids from the cysteine to the phenylalanine. This entry keeps only the CDR3 DNA: 45 bases, framed from base 1. The germline V gene (reference sequence) supplies CDR1 LNHDA and CDR2 SQIVND. The immunoSEQ Assay, a bias-controlled multiplex PCR, was used to amplify TCRbeta CDR3 regions from genomic DNA. On the authors' methods: The number of nucleated cells in each sample was estimated by amplification of reference gene primers within the assay. To quantify the absolute abundance of each unique TCRbeta CDR3 rearrangement, sequence reads were collapsed and filtered. For each sample, productive Simpson clonality was calculated by taking the square root of Simpson's diversity index across productive rearrangements. TCRdb holds this immuneACCESS table with in-frame rearrangements only. Some clones are missing; in checked studies, unresolved V genes explain under half, and the rest has no known cause. That table is the source of V, J and clone size, and D and trimming were worked out from the DNA. The sample table records about 470,000 clones; about 85% of these occur just once. In total, the top ten clones hold about 0.65% of the sample.

Enrolling through a virtual design, the prospective study's participants ranged in age from roughly 18 to 95 years and lived across 20 to 30 United States geographic areas. Cohort assignment in the prospective study relied on participant-reported clinical history from a screening survey and a study questionnaire. Recovered participants in ImmuneRACE Cohort 3 were defined as having two consecutive negative NP/OP PCR tests, clearance from a healthcare professional, or resolution of symptoms. In the prospective study, mobile phlebotomists collected whole blood, serum and a nasopharyngeal or oropharyngeal swab from each participant. Over a roughly 2-month period, participants in the prospective study had the option of providing additional blood draws and questionnaires. Before DNA extraction, prospective study blood samples were shipped either frozen or at room temperature.

This receptor was obtained from a woman between 18 and 29 years old who had recovered from COVID-19. The rearranged chain carries TRBV19 and TRBJ1-5; 8 bases in between match TRBD1. Sequenced: PBMCs or T cells enriched from blood (not recorded which). In nucleotides, the sequence is TGTGCCAGTAGTCTGGACAGGGAAAACGATCAGCCCCAGCATTTT. Its product reads: CASSLDRENDQPQHF.